The 30 T cell receptor beta chains below come from one sample, sequenced in a study of cytomegalovirus exposure and HLA in healthy donors. The PCR made use of 60 Vbeta and 13 Jbeta primers. The table came from immunoSEQ multiplex PCR; TCRdb's copy has only in-frame clones and leaves some out. The top ten hold more than 2% of the sample, which has 150,000 to 200,000 clones, 70% to 90% seen once. Specimen: PBMCs. The receptors shown here come from a man between 18 and 35 years old in good health and CMV-seropositive.

The chain joins TRBV11-3 to TRBJ1-6; 8 nucleotides agree with TRBD1. The germline V gene encodes CDR1 SGHNT and CDR2 YENEEA. The CDR3 loop spans 15 amino acids. The J segment lost 4 bases and the V segment lost 7 bases, leaving 6 bases of the junction unmatched. The CDR3 bases are TGTGCCAGCACCCTCGGACAGGGATATAATTCACCCCTCCACTTT. It is translated as CASTLGQGYNSPLHF.

CDR3: CASSSVRAGAYTEAFF. For the CDR3, the DNA is TGTGCCAGCAGCTCGGTCCGAGCTGGGGCGTACACTGAAGCTTTCTTT. The chain couples TRBV12-1 to TRBJ1-1; the DNA was not compared with TRBD1, the D call given in the table. TRBV12-1 has pseudogene status. The CDR3 length is 16 residues.

The table lists this clone with a count of one. This chain links TRBV6-5 with TRBJ1-2, with 7 nucleotides matching TRBD1. The CDR3 loop spans 13 amino acids. Germline CDR1 and CDR2: MNHEY and SVGAGI. With 5 bases clipped from V and 4 bases from J, the junction kept 4 bases outside the gene matches. This CDR3 reads CASSEGQSYGYTF. In nucleotides, the CDR3 is TGTGCCAGCAGTGAGGGACAGAGCTATGGCTACACCTTC.

This clone was detected once. The chain links TRBV6-5 to TRBJ1-2; TRBD1 aligns across 7 bases. Germline-derived CDR1 and CDR2 are MNHEY and SVGAGI. The length of the CDR3 is 15 residues. J was trimmed by 2 bases and V by 1 base; bases with no gene match: 4. In DNA form, the CDR3 reads TGTGCCAGCAGTTACTTGGACAGGCGGAACTATGGCTACACCTTC. This codes for CASSYLDRRNYGYTF.

This clone was detected only a few times. The chain uses TRBV2 and TRBJ2-2, with TRBD2 matching over 7 bases. This CDR3 has 12 residues. Germline V CDR1 and CDR2: SNHLY, FYNNEI. The V gene end was trimmed by 8 bases and the J gene end by 5 bases; junction bases not matched to a gene: 2. For the CDR3, the DNA is TGTGCCAGCGGGGGGGATACCGGGGAGCTGTTTTTT. This codes for CASGGDTGELFF.

The chain has TRBV5-4 and TRBJ2-5, with D possibly matching TRBD2 (6 bases). CDR3 length: 14 residues. V was trimmed by 3 bases and J by 2 bases, leaving 11 bases between them. Germline V gene sequence: CDR1 SGHNT, CDR2 YYREEE (reference sequence). Here the CDR3 reads CASSYLADQETQYF. CDR3 sequence (DNA): TGTGCCAGCAGCTATTTAGCGGATCAAGAGACCCAGTACTTC. Full variable domain (rest looked up from reference TRBV5-4 and TRBJ2-5): ETGVTQSPTHLIKTRGQQVTLRCSSQSGHNTVSWYQQALGQGPQFIFQYYREEENGRGNFPPRFSGLQFPNYSSELNVNALELDDSALYLCASSYLADQETQYFGPGTRLLVL.

The chain recombines TRBV7-2 with TRBJ1-1; D remains ambiguous. Germline CDR1 is SGHTA and CDR2 is FQGNSA. V lost 1 base, J lost 1 base, and 7 bases lay in between. CDR3 size: 14 residues. CDR3 protein: CASSLVGRNTEAFF. CDR3 DNA sequence: TGTGCCAGCAGCTTAGTGGGCCGGAACACTGAAGCTTTCTTT. The full variable domain, with the rest looked up from reference TRBV7-2 and TRBJ1-1, is GAGVSQSPSNKVTEKGKDVELRCDPISGHTALYWYRQSLGQGLEFLIYFQGNSAPDKSGLPSDRFSAERTGGSVSTLTIQRTQQEDSAVYLCASSLVGRNTEAFFGQGTRLTVV.

The chain recombines TRBV19 with TRBJ2-5; D gene unclear. The V and J ends lost 5 bases and 5 bases respectively, with 9 bases between them. Germline V gene data show CDR1 as LNHDA and CDR2 as SQIVND (reference sequence). The length of the CDR3 is 12 residues. In DNA form, the CDR3 reads TGTGCCAGTAGTTCAGGATGGGAGACCCAGTACTTC. This translates into CASSSGWETQYF.

This clone was recorded a few times. This chain uses TRBV6-9 with TRBJ1-2, with TRBD1 matching over 8 bases. Losses at the gene ends were 2 bases for V and 3 bases for J; bases not matched to a gene: 5. Looked up from germline, CDR1 is MNHGY and CDR2 is SVAAGI. The CDR3 contains 15 residues. In nucleotides, the CDR3 is TGTGCCAGCAGTTATGGCGGCAGGGGGCACTATGGCTACACCTTC. This gives the protein CASSYGGRGHYGYTF.

This clone was picked up one time. The chain carries TRBV2 and TRBJ1-4, with 7 bases that match TRBD1. Germline-derived CDR1 and CDR2 are SNHLY and FYNNEI. The length of the CDR3 is 16 residues. V gave up 2 bases and J gave up 2 bases; unmatched junction bases: 5. CDR3 loop: CASSEQGGATNEKLFF. The CDR3 DNA is TGTGCCAGCAGTGAACAGGGGGGAGCGACTAATGAAAAACTGTTTTTT.

The V and J genes are TRBV6-1 and TRBJ1-1; a possible D gene is TRBD1 (5 bases). The germline CDR1 and CDR2 sequences are MNHNS and SASEGT. The V end was cut by 5 bases, the J end by 2 bases, with 12 bases between. This CDR3 comprises 14 residues. This CDR3 is CASSPLDRNTEAFF. CDR3 DNA: TGTGCCAGCAGTCCCCTTGACAGAAACACTGAAGCTTTCTTT.

V and J are TRBV9 and TRBJ2-1; 7 nucleotides align to TRBD1. The CDR3 spans 16 residues. The germline V gene has CDR1 SGDLS and CDR2 YYNGEE. J lost 3 bases, V lost 0 bases, and 6 bases had no gene match. Here the CDR3 DNA reads TGTGCCAGCAGCGTAGGGCAGGGGGTCGGCTACAATGAGCAGTTCTTC. The encoded protein is CASSVGQGVGYNEQFF.

The chain is built from TRBV12-5 and TRBJ2-2, with 10 bases matching TRBD1. V lost 4 bases, J lost 3 bases, and 2 bases stayed unmatched. This CDR3 spans 15 amino acids. CDR1 is LGHNT and CDR2 is FRNRAP in the germline V gene. The CDR3 here is CASGSGQGDTGELFF. DNA for the CDR3: TGTGCTAGTGGTTCCGGACAGGGGGACACCGGGGAGCTGTTTTTT.

The chain is built from TRBV10-3 and TRBJ1-1; TRBD1 matches at 7 bases. V lost 0 bases to trimming and J lost 3 bases; unmatched junction nucleotides: 10. CDR3 length: 17 amino acids. Germline loops: CDR1 ENHRY, CDR2 SYGVKD. The CDR3 bases are TGTGCCATCAGTGAGTCCCGTTCGAGGGGGCCGGACACTGAAGCTTTCTTT. Encoded protein: CAISESRSRGPDTEAFF.

V gene TRBV19 combines with J gene TRBJ1-2; 7 bases line up with TRBD1. This CDR3 is built from 16 residues. Unmatched junction bases numbered 10, after V lost 4 bases and J lost 2 bases. CDR1 is LNHDA and CDR2 is SQIVND in the germline V gene (reference sequence). CDR3 coding DNA: TGTGCCAGTAGTAATAGGGGGCGAAATTTGAACTATGGCTACACCTTC. The encoded protein is CASSNRGRNLNYGYTF.

This chain uses TRBV9 with TRBJ2-1, with D possibly being TRBD2 (5 bases). The V and J ends lost 4 bases and 5 bases respectively, with 16 bases between them. The length of the CDR3 is 15 residues. Per germline, CDR1 SGDLS and CDR2 YYNGEE. The CDR3 DNA reads TGTGCCAGCAGCCCCGGCCGGGGATTTGACAATGAGCAGTTCTTC. It specifies CASSPGRGFDNEQFF.

Remarks on this clone: The same CDR3 also results from other DNA sequences found in this sample. The V gene is TRBV18, the J gene TRBJ1-1; D gene ambiguous. In germline, CDR1 is KGHSH, CDR2 LQKENI. The CDR3 has 15 residues. V lost 0 bases and J 1 base, leaving 9 bases between the germline ends. Written as DNA, the CDR3 is TGTGCCAGCTCACCACCCGTTCTCCGGAACACTGAAGCTTTCTTT. Its translation is CASSPPVLRNTEAFF.

This chain connects TRBV5-6 to TRBJ1-2; 8 nucleotides match TRBD1. V lost 4 bases and J lost 2; bases outside the gene matches: 4. CDR3 size: 14 residues. The germline V gene encodes CDR1 SGHDT and CDR2 YYEEEE. The DNA for the CDR3 is TGTGCCAGCAGCGGCCGGACAGGGAACTATGGCTACACCTTC. It is translated as CASSGRTGNYGYTF.

This chain joins TRBV5-6 and TRBJ1-5, with D possibly TRBD1 on 5 matching bases. The germline V and J ends were trimmed by 2 bases and 0 bases, with 9 bases remaining between them. The CDR3 length is 15 residues. The germline V gene has CDR1 SGHDT and CDR2 YYEEEE. CDR3 residues: CASSLGHYSNQPQHF. CDR3 bases: TGTGCCAGCAGCTTAGGACATTATAGCAATCAGCCCCAGCATTTT.

As for this clone: Other DNA sequences in this specimen translate into the identical CDR3. The chain recombines TRBV4-3 with TRBJ1-5; D gene ambiguous. The germline gives CDR1 LGHNA, CDR2 YSLEER. The CDR3 sequence is 15 residues long. V gave up 0 bases and J gave up 6 bases, with 12 bases separating them. CDR3 nucleotide sequence: TGCGCCAGCAGCCAAGATAGAGGGCTGGGTCAGCCCCAGCATTTT. It specifies CASSQDRGLGQPQHF.

The V gene is TRBV18, the J gene TRBJ2-4, with D possibly TRBD2 on 5 matching bases. From germline, CDR1 is KGHSH and CDR2 LQKENI. This CDR3 spans 18 amino acids. The germline V and J ends were trimmed by 4 bases and 3 bases, with 22 bases remaining between them. The CDR3 reads CASSQIYRSSLGKNIQYF. CDR3 nucleotides: TGTGCCAGCTCACAAATTTACAGATCTAGCCTGGGCAAAAACATTCAGTACTTC. Looking up the rest from reference TRBV18 and TRBJ2-4 gives the full variable domain: NAGVMQNPRHLVRRRGQEARLRCSPMKGHSHVYWYRQLPEEGLKFMVYLQKENIIDESGMPKERFSAEFPKEGPSILRIQQVVRGDSAAYFCASSQIYRSSLGKNIQYFGAGTRLSVL.

In regard to this clone: Other DNA sequences in this sample translate to the same CDR3. The gene calls are TRBV7-9 and TRBJ1-2; the match to TRBD1 covers 7 bases. The CDR3 runs to 16 residues. Trimming took 3 bases from V and 5 from J; bases not matched to a gene: 12. Germline CDR1 reads SEHNR; CDR2 reads FQNEAQ (reference sequence). CDR3 in DNA: TGTGCCAGCAGCTTGAGCCAAGGGGACAGCTTTTATGGCTACACCTTC. Amino acid sequence: CASSLSQGDSFYGYTF.

The chain recombines TRBV5-6 with TRBJ2-5; unclear D gene. Germline CDR1 is SGHDT and CDR2 is YYEEEE. This CDR3 comprises 14 residues. Trimming cost V 1 base and J 3 bases, with 10 bases left between them. In DNA form, the CDR3 reads TGTGCCAGCAGCTTGTGGATCGCGGAAGAGACCCAGTACTTC. Its translation is CASSLWIAEETQYF.

The rearrangement uses TRBV5-4 and TRBJ2-5; the match to TRBD2 covers 8 bases. The V and J ends lost 4 bases and 4 bases, in that order; junction bases with no gene match: 6. Looked up from germline, CDR1 is SGHNT and CDR2 is YYREEE (reference sequence). The CDR3 extends over 14 amino acids. The CDR3 sequence: CASSGWTSLETQYF. In nucleotides, the CDR3 is TGTGCCAGCAGCGGGTGGACTAGCTTAGAGACCCAGTACTTC.

The V gene is TRBV4-3, the J gene TRBJ2-1, with 9 nucleotides matching TRBD2. The germline V gene encodes CDR1 LGHNA and CDR2 YSLEER. The CDR3 sequence is 15 residues long. With V trimmed by 6 bases and J by 2 bases, 5 bases remained unmatched. The CDR3 loop is CASSRSGGTYNEQFF. CDR3 sequence (DNA): TGCGCCAGCAGTCGCAGCGGGGGGACCTACAATGAGCAGTTCTTC.

V is TRBV6-1 and J is TRBJ1-1, with D unresolved. V was clipped by 4 bases and J by 6 bases, with 12 bases between them. Germline loops: CDR1 MNHNS, CDR2 SASEGT. This CDR3 region has 13 residues. The CDR3 spells CASSGARIAEAFF. The CDR3 region has the DNA TGTGCCAGCAGTGGTGCTAGGATTGCTGAAGCTTTCTTT.

The chain joins TRBV7-2 to TRBJ1-2; D uncertain. Germline V gives CDR1 SGHTA, CDR2 FQGNSA. CDR3 size: 16 residues. Deletions cut 1 base from V and 2 bases from J, with 14 bases between. CDR3 sequence (DNA): TGTGCCAGCAGCTTAGTAGGCACGGAGGTGAACTATGGCTACACCTTC. This sequence encodes CASSLVGTEVNYGYTF.

This clone was seen just once. The chain uses TRBV19 and TRBJ2-7; D is ambiguous. CDR1 LNHDA and CDR2 SQIVND come from the germline V gene (reference sequence). V gave up 1 base and J gave up 3 bases, with 7 bases separating them. The CDR3 extends over 13 amino acids. This CDR3 reads CASSIVAGYEQYF. CDR3 nucleotide sequence: TGTGCCAGTAGTATAGTGGCAGGCTACGAGCAGTACTTC.

The table lists this clone with a count of one. An end of the junction differs from the germline gene, which may be a read error. The identical CDR3 is also encoded by other nucleotide sequences in the sample. This rearrangement joins TRBV11-3 to TRBJ1-1; TRBD1 agrees at 7 bases. The germline gives CDR1 SGHNT, CDR2 YENEEA. This CDR3 has 13 amino acids. The CDR3: CASSSPRQGVAFF. The CDR3 DNA sequence: TGCGCCAGCAGCTCCCCGAGACAGGGAGTAGCTTTCTTT.

This chain links TRBV6-1 with TRBJ1-1; 7 nucleotides line up with TRBD1. The CDR3 is 11 residues long. V was pared by 6 bases and J by 11 bases, with 6 bases of the junction left unmatched. CDR1 and CDR2 (germline): MNHNS, SASEGT. CDR3 residues: CASSPDRDAFF. The CDR3 region has the DNA TGTGCCAGCAGCCCTGACAGGGACGCTTTCTTT.